A single sample is the source of the 17 T cell receptor beta chains below, sequenced in a study of blood T cell repertoires in COVID-19. Sequencing was performed with immunoSEQ multiplex PCR; in TCRdb, only in-frame clones are kept and a portion is missing. Here the sample spans about 110,000 clones, approximately 70% being singletons. Specimen: peripheral blood. The receptors originated from a woman in her 40s with acute or convalescent COVID-19.

The rearrangement links TRBV7-2 to TRBJ2-7; TRBD2 matches 12 bases. Germline CDR1 is SGHTA and CDR2 is FQGNSA. The CDR3 is 15 residues long. J lost 7 bases, V lost 5 bases, and 9 bases had no gene match. The chain's CDR3 is CASSTILAGGGEQYF. In DNA form, the CDR3 reads TGTGCCAGCAGCACTATACTAGCGGGGGGTGGGGAGCAGTACTTC.

This chain connects TRBV24-1 to TRBJ1-4, with a weak D call TRBD1 (5 bases). Germline V lookup: CDR1 KGHDR, CDR2 SFDVKD. Trimming took off 3 bases at V and 3 bases at J, with 10 bases between the two ends. This CDR3 comprises 15 residues. CDR3 in amino acids: CATSDPGSANEKLFF. The CDR3 nucleotides read TGTGCCACCAGTGATCCAGGGTCAGCTAATGAAAAACTGTTTTTT.

V and J are TRBV5-1 and TRBJ1-5, with TRBD1 matching 9 bases. V dropped 0 bases and J dropped 4; count of bases not matched to a gene: 2. This CDR3 contains 15 residues. Looked up from germline, CDR1 is SGHRS and CDR2 is YFSETQ. The CDR3 DNA sequence: TGCGCCAGCAGCTTGGGGACAGGGGCTAATCAGCCCCAGCATTTT. Residues: CASSLGTGANQPQHF. Full variable domain (missing parts from reference TRBV5-1 and TRBJ1-5): KAGVTQTPRYLIKTRGQQVTLSCSPISGHRSVSWYQQTPGQGLQFLFEYFSETQRNKGNFPGRFSGRQFSNSRSEMNVSTLELGDSALYLCASSLGTGANQPQHFGDGTRLSIL.

The rearrangement joins TRBV5-6 to TRBJ2-7; 9 bases are shared with TRBD2. Germline V CDR1 and CDR2: SGHDT, YYEEEE. This CDR3 contains 14 residues. The J segment lost 4 bases and the V segment lost 5 bases, leaving 7 bases of the junction unmatched. In DNA, the CDR3 is TGTGCCAGCAGTGAGACGGGACTAGCTTACGAGCAGTACTTC. This translates into CASSETGLAYEQYF. The variable domain in full, with the rest retrieved from reference TRBV5-6 and TRBJ2-7, is DAGVTQSPTHLIKTRGQQVTLRCSPKSGHDTVSWYQQALGQGPQFIFQYYEEEERQRGNFPDRFSGHQFPNYSSELNVNALLLGDSALYLCASSETGLAYEQYFGPGTRLTVT.

This sequence joins TRBV5-5 and TRBJ1-1; a possible D gene is TRBD1 (6 bases). V dropped 4 bases and J dropped 2 bases, with 15 bases sitting between them. Germline V gene sequence: CDR1 SGHKS, CDR2 YYEKEE (reference sequence). The CDR3 is 15 amino acids. In nucleotides, the CDR3 is TGTGCCAGCAGCCCACGGGGGGGCTTTAACACTGAAGCTTTCTTT. It codes for CASSPRGGFNTEAFF.

V and J are TRBV12-3 or TRBV12-4 and TRBJ1-3; TRBD1 might be the D (6 bases). The germline V and J ends were trimmed by 6 bases and 1 base, with 7 bases remaining between them. The CDR3 spans 13 residues. Here the CDR3 DNA reads TGTGCCAGCAGAAGGGGGTCTGGAAACACCATATATTTT. Amino acids: CASRRGSGNTIYF.

The V call is TRBV25-1, the J call TRBJ2-5; 7 nucleotides agree with TRBD1. Germline V gene lookup returns CDR1 MGHDK and CDR2 SYGVNS. Germline trimming cut 4 bases from V and 5 bases from J; bases unmatched to any gene: 4. This CDR3 spans 13 amino acids. CDR3 DNA sequence: TGTGCCAGCAGTGTAACAGGGGTCGAGACCCAGTACTTC. Protein sequence: CASSVTGVETQYF.

This chain connects TRBV5-6 to TRBJ2-1; perhaps TRBD2 as D (6 bases). Trimming removed 1 base from V and 9 bases from J, with 14 bases in between. The CDR3 loop spans 14 amino acids. Per germline, CDR1 SGHDT and CDR2 YYEEEE. For the CDR3, the DNA is TGTGCCAGCAGCTTGATCAGGGAAGCGGGTGAGCAGTTCTTC. Residues: CASSLIREAGEQFF.

The DNA of the CDR3 is TGTGCCACCAGTGACCCCATGGCGGACAATAGCAATCAGCCCCAGCATTTT. It yields the protein CATSDPMADNSNQPQHF. This chain uses TRBV24-1 with TRBJ1-5; perhaps TRBD1 as D (5 bases). The CDR3 is 17 amino acids. Trimming stripped 4 bases from V and 0 bases from J, with 15 bases between. From germline, CDR1 is KGHDR and CDR2 SFDVKD.

This chain uses TRBV6-5 with TRBJ1-1; D possibly corresponds to TRBD1 (5 bases). V was trimmed by 10 bases and J by 4 bases, leaving 16 bases between them. There are 13 residues in the CDR3. In germline, CDR1 is MNHEY, CDR2 SVGAGI. The DNA for the CDR3 is TGTGCCACAGGGCCAGAATGGGGCACTGAAGCTTTCTTT. It encodes CATGPEWGTEAFF.

This clone has only a few counts. The rearrangement joins TRBV28 to TRBJ2-1; D possibly corresponds to TRBD1 (6 bases). Germline V gene lookup returns CDR1 MDHEN and CDR2 SYDVKM. This CDR3 has 14 amino acids. Trimming took off 1 base at V and 2 bases at J, with 6 bases between the two ends. CDR3 DNA sequence: TGTGCCAGCAGTTTATACAGGGCCTACAATGAGCAGTTCTTC. It codes for CASSLYRAYNEQFF.

In its sample, this clone was seen a few times. The rearrangement uses TRBV28 and TRBJ1-5; maybe TRBD1 (6 bases). The CDR3 length is 15 residues. Germline loops: CDR1 MDHEN, CDR2 SYDVKM. Trimming shortened V by 2 bases and J by 6 bases, and 14 bases separated the two germline ends. CDR3 sequence reads: CASSLATGLVQPQHF. The CDR3, as DNA: TGTGCCAGCAGTTTAGCCACAGGGTTAGTTCAGCCCCAGCATTTT. The entire variable domain, with the rest obtained from reference TRBV28 and TRBJ1-5, is as follows: DVKVTQSSRYLVKRTGEKVFLECVQDMDHENMFWYRQDPGLGLRLIYFSYDVKMKEKGDIPEGYSVSREKKERFSLILESASTNQTSMYLCASSLATGLVQPQHFGDGTRLSIL.

V usage is TRBV9 and J usage is TRBJ2-5; TRBD2 might be the D (5 bases). The ends were cut back, 3 bases at V and 2 bases at J, with 11 bases in the middle. This CDR3 is built from 14 residues. Germline values: CDR1 SGDLS, CDR2 YYNGEE. Written as DNA, the CDR3 is TGTGCCAGCAGCGCAGGACTCCTTCAAGAGACCCAGTACTTC. Protein sequence: CASSAGLLQETQYF.

This clone was seen only a few times. The V call is TRBV19, the J call TRBJ2-3; TRBD1 might be the D (5 bases). The CDR3 totals 13 residues. Germline-derived CDR1 and CDR2 are LNHDA and SQIVND (reference sequence). The ends were cut back, 3 bases at V and 4 bases at J, with 8 bases in the middle. The CDR3 nucleotides read TGTGCCAGTAGTATTACAGGCGCAGATACGCAGTATTTT. Protein product: CASSITGADTQYF.

V usage is TRBV30 and J usage is TRBJ2-7; D unresolved. This CDR3 is 13 amino acids long. Germline loops: CDR1 GTSNPN, CDR2 SVGIG (reference sequence). The V end lost 0 bases, the J end lost 2 bases, and 8 bases lay between the germline ends. The CDR3 reads CAWSVLAAYEQYF. In nucleotides, the CDR3 is TGTGCCTGGAGTGTATTGGCGGCCTACGAGCAGTACTTC.

This clone showed up just a few times. The chain uses TRBV6-2 or TRBV6-3 and TRBJ1-2; no reliable D call. The CDR3 consists of 14 residues. The V gene's germline CDR1 is MNHEY and CDR2 SVGEGT. The V gene lost 5 bases and the J gene lost 7 bases, with 17 bases spanning the gap. DNA for the CDR3: TGTGCCAGCAGTACTACGGTATTTATCAGTGGCTACACCTTC. It specifies CASSTTVFISGYTF.

V gene TRBV29-1 combines with J gene TRBJ2-5, with TRBD2 matching over 10 bases. The CDR3 is 15 residues long. After removal of 4 bases from V and 4 bases from J, the junction contained 9 bases not matched to a gene. Germline CDR1 SQVTM, CDR2 ANQGSEA. CDR3 nucleotide sequence: TGCAGCGTTGCTGGTAGTAGCGGGGGGTCAGAGACCCAGTACTTC. Translation gives CSVAGSSGGSETQYF.